This TCR beta chain is from a study of blood T cells in healthy people across ages. General study points: Unsorted PBMCs prevented conclusive naive versus antigen-experienced comparison.

The authors ran a second PCR of roughly 7 to 11 cycles using a sample-barcoded 5' primer and a J-beta primer mix. Each of the cDNA molecules was tagged by a template-switch adaptor with 12 random nucleotides. TCRdb called the 5' RACE reads again in MiXCR, with one record for every CDR3 protein. The sample includes approximately 810,000 distinct CDR3 sequences, around 28% seen only once; the top ten take 17%. Samples had at least 6.5 million PBMCs isolated from them. In this sample, this clonotype turned up many times. Antigen specificity is unknown. Germline V gives CDR1 SGHVS, CDR2 FNYEAQ. This CDR3 contains 14 residues. Trimming took 4 bases from V and 5 from J; bases not matched to a gene: 4.

Material for sequencing was blood. This sequence was found in a woman aged 80 or over in good health. This rearrangement joins TRBV7-6 to TRBJ2-1; TRBD2 matches 8 bases. CDR3 amino acids: CASSSGGPHNEQFF. Here the CDR3 DNA reads TGTGCCAGCAGCTCGGGGGGGCCCCACAATGAGCAGTTCTTC. The full variable domain, in which reference TRBV7-6 and TRBJ2-1 provide the parts outside the CDR3, is GAGVSQSPRYKVTKRGQDVALRCDPISGHVSLYWYRQALGQGPEFLTYFNYEAQQDKSGLPNDRFSAERPEGSISTLTIQRTEQRDSAMYRCASSSGGPHNEQFFGPGTRLTVL.